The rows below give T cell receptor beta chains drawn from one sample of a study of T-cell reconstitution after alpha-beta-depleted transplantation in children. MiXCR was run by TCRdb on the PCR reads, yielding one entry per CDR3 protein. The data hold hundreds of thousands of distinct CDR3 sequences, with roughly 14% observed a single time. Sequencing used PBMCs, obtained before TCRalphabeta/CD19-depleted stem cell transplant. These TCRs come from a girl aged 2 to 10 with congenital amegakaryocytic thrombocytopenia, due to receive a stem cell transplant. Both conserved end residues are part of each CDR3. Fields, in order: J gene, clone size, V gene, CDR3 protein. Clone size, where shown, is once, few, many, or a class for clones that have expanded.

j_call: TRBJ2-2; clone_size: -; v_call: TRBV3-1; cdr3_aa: CASSRYRVGLANTGELFF
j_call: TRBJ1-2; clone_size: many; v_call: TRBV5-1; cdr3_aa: CASSLALGGSVYGYTF
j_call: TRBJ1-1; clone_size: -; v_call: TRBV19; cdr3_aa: CASNRRNTEAFF
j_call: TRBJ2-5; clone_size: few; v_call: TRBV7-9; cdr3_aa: CASSSDGSETQYF
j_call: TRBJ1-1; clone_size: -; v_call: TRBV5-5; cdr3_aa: CASSLARKTEAFF
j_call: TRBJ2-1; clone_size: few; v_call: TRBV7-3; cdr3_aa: CASSLSTSGRYNEQFF
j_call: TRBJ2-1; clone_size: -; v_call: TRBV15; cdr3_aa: CATSRAKSSYNEQFF
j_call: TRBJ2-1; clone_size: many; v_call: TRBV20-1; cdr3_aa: CSARDKKLAVTYNEQFF
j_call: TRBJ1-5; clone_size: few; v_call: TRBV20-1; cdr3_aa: CSARIENQPQHF
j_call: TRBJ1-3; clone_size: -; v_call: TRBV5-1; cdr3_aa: CASSLASGGSGNTIYF
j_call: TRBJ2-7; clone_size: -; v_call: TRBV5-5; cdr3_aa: CASSLPSGSIYEQYF
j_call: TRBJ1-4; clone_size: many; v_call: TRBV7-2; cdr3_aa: CASSLVAGLANEKLFF
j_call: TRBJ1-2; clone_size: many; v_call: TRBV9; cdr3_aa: CASSVGIFYGYTF
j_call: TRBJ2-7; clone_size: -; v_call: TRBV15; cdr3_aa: CATSKTSGFYSYEQYF
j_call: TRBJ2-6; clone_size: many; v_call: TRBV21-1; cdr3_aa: CASSPKGRVISGANVLTF
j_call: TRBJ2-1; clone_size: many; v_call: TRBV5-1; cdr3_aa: CASQHSGTAADEQFF
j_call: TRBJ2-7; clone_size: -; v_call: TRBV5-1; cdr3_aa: CASSLTFVSPYEQYF
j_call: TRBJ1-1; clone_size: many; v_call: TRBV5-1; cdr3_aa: CASSSVGGNTEAFF
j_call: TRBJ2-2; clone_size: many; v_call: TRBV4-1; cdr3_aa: CASSQEGLAGVWTGELFF
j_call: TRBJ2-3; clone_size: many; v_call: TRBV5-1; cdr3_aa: CASSFGGPDTQYF
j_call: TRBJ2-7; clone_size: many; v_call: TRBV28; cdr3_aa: CASSSPGSRGSYEQYF
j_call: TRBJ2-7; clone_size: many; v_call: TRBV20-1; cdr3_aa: CSARRTPTYEQYF
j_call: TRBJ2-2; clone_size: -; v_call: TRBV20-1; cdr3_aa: CSAAPWRSANTGELFF
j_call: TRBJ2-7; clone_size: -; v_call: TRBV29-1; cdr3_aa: CSVTGEGPFEQYF
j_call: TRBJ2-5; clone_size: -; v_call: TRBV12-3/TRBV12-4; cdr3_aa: CASSSSTDLIPRETQYF
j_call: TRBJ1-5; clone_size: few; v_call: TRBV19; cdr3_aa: CASSNRISNQPQHF
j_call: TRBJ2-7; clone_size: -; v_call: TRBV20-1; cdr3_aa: CSATSPGLGAYEQYF
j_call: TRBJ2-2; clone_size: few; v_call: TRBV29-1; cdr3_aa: CSVEESPGNTGELFF
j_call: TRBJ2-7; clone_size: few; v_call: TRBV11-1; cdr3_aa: CASSPERERSYEQYF
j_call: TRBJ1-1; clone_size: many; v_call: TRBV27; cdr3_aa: CASSGTGLVTEAFF
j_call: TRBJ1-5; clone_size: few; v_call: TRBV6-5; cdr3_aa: CASSYNGGPNQPQHF
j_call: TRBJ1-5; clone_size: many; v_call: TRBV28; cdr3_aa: CAIQFRGYSNQPQHF
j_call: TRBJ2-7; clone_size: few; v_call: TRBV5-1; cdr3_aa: CASTSEQSSYEQYF
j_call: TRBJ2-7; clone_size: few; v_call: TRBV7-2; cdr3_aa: CAGGGRFGEQYF